This T cell receptor (beta chain) was captured in a study of HIV-infected patients and healthy controls. Germline CDR1 reads SEHNR; CDR2 reads FQNEAQ (reference sequence). Trimming took off 1 base at V and 7 bases at J, with 5 bases between the two ends. The CDR3 loop spans 13 amino acids. TCRdb reprocessed the 5' RACE reads with MiXCR, giving one entry per CDR3 protein. This table holds about 67,000 distinct CDR3 sequences, about 16% found once. This clonotype showed up just a few times. The rearrangement joins TRBV7-9 to TRBJ1-6; no definite D call. The sample was CD4+ T cells from blood. The clonotype comes from a human donor in good health. CDR3 nucleotides: TGTGCCAGCAGCTTAGTAAGAAATTCACCCCTCCACTTT. As protein: CASSLVRNSPLHF.